This is a list of T cell receptor beta chains from one sample in a study of T cell changes during pregnancy in multiple sclerosis. Clones were read by immunoSEQ multiplex PCR, and TCRdb kept only the in-frame ones, dropping some. The table records approximately 53,000 clones, 80% to 95% of them present only once. The sample in question was CD4+ T cells from peripheral blood mononuclear cells, obtained in the second trimester of pregnancy. These receptor sequences come from a female donor with multiple sclerosis, enrolled in a pregnancy study. CDR3s include the opening cysteine and the closing phenylalanine or tryptophan. D genes are given only for firm matches. Size values are once, few and many counts, or a class for expanded clones, and some rows have none.

D: .; V: TRBV18; length: 15; size: few; J: TRBJ1-6; DNA: TGTGCCAGCTCACTAGAAGCCGTTAACCACTCACCCCTCCACTTT; CDR3: CASSLEAVNHSPLHF
D: TRBD1; V: TRBV5-6; length: 18; size: .; J: TRBJ1-3; DNA: TGTGCCAGCAGCTTCGATATTGGAAGGGGGCGAACTGGAAACACCATATATTTT; CDR3: CASSFDIGRGRTGNTIYF
D: TRBD2; V: TRBV6-5; length: 16; size: .; J: TRBJ2-2; DNA: TGTGCCAGCAGTTGGTCTCGCGGGGGACTGCCCGGGGAGCTGTTTTTT; CDR3: CASSWSRGGLPGELFF
D: TRBD2; V: TRBV30; length: 15; size: once; J: TRBJ2-3; DNA: TGTGCCTGTCAACGGGAGGGAGGAGGCACAGATACGCAGTATTTT; CDR3: CACQREGGGTDTQYF
D: .; V: TRBV7-6; length: 14; size: .; J: TRBJ2-3; DNA: TGTGCCAGCAGCTTAGGGGCATTCACAGATACGCAGTATTTT; CDR3: CASSLGAFTDTQYF
D: .; V: TRBV2; length: 17; size: .; J: TRBJ1-2; DNA: TGTGCCAGCATTCTAGACCCCAAGGCCCTTAGAGGGTATGGCTACACCTTC; CDR3: CASILDPKALRGYGYTF
D: .; V: TRBV27; length: 17; size: .; J: TRBJ1-6; DNA: TGTGCCAGCAGTTTAGTTCCGAGCCCCATGAATAATTCACCCCTCCACTTT; CDR3: CASSLVPSPMNNSPLHF
D: .; V: TRBV7-3; length: 14; size: .; J: TRBJ2-3; DNA: TGTGCCAGCAGCTTCCGGCAGGCCACAGATACGCAGTATTTT; CDR3: CASSFRQATDTQYF
D: .; V: TRBV11-1; length: 16; size: .; J: TRBJ2-1; DNA: TGTGCCAGCAGCCCCACGACCGGGACACCGTACAATGAGCAGTTCTTC; CDR3: CASSPTTGTPYNEQFF
D: .; V: TRBV5-4; length: 14; size: .; J: TRBJ1-2; DNA: TGTGCCAGCAGCTTAACAGGGATTAACTATGGCTACACCTTC; CDR3: CASSLTGINYGYTF
D: TRBD1; V: TRBV27; length: 15; size: .; J: TRBJ2-7; DNA: TGTGCCAGCAGTAGTAGGGGGCCTACCTCCTACGAGCAGTACTTC; CDR3: CASSSRGPTSYEQYF
D: TRBD1; V: TRBV5-8; length: 16; size: .; J: TRBJ1-5; DNA: TGTGCCAGCAGCCCGCGGACAGGGCCGAGCAATCAGCCCCAGCATTTT; CDR3: CASSPRTGPSNQPQHF
D: .; V: TRBV2; length: 19; size: .; J: TRBJ1-3; DNA: TGTGCCAGCAGTGAACCCCGGGCAGGGACTTTGGGCTCTGGAAACACCATATATTTT; CDR3: CASSEPRAGTLGSGNTIYF
D: .; V: TRBV5-4; length: 13; size: .; J: TRBJ1-5; DNA: TGTGCCAGCAGCCGGGACACTGATCAGCCCCAGCATTTT; CDR3: CASSRDTDQPQHF
D: TRBD1; V: TRBV2; length: 14; size: .; J: TRBJ1-2; DNA: TGTGCCAGCAGAGGGACAGGGGGCGGCTATGGCTACACCTTC; CDR3: CASRGTGGGYGYTF
D: .; V: TRBV11-2; length: 16; size: .; J: TRBJ1-3; DNA: TGTGCCAGCAGCTTAGGGACTCACAGCTCTGGAAACACCATATATTTT; CDR3: CASSLGTHSSGNTIYF
D: TRBD1; V: TRBV30; length: 13; size: .; J: TRBJ2-7; DNA: TGTGCCTGGAACCGGGACAGGGGTAACGAGCAGTACTTC; CDR3: CAWNRDRGNEQYF
D: TRBD1; V: TRBV6-5; length: 13; size: .; J: TRBJ1-6; DNA: TGTGCCTCGAGGGACAGGGTCGGTTCACCCCTCCACTTT; CDR3: CASRDRVGSPLHF
D: .; V: TRBV6-6; length: 14; size: .; J: TRBJ1-1; DNA: TGTGCCAGCAGGGAGGACGGCCTGAGCACTGAAGCTTTCTTT; CDR3: CASREDGLSTEAFF
D: TRBD1; V: TRBV7-8; length: 16; size: .; J: TRBJ2-5; DNA: TGTGCCAGCAGCTTATCGGGACAGGGTCAAGGAGAGACCCAGTACTTC; CDR3: CASSLSGQGQGETQYF
D: .; V: TRBV29-1; length: 13; size: .; J: TRBJ1-5; DNA: TGCAGCGTTGAAGAAAACGGGAATCAGCCCCAGCATTTT; CDR3: CSVEENGNQPQHF
D: TRBD1; V: TRBV19; length: 15; size: .; J: TRBJ2-1; DNA: TGTGCCAGTAGTCCCGGACAGGGGAGGGACAATGAGCAGTTCTTC; CDR3: CASSPGQGRDNEQFF
D: .; V: TRBV29-1; length: 15; size: once; J: TRBJ2-1; DNA: TGCATCTGTCAGGGCGCCCATCTCGTAACAGTTGAGCAGTTCTTC; CDR3: CICQGAHLVTVEQFF
D: .; V: TRBV6-5; length: 11; size: .; J: TRBJ1-2; DNA: TGTGCCACCTGGAGTAACTATGGCTACACCTTC; CDR3: CATWSNYGYTF
D: .; V: TRBV6-1; length: 14; size: .; J: TRBJ1-2; DNA: TGTGCCAGCAGTACTGCGGGGGGAGACTATGGCTACACCTTC; CDR3: CASSTAGGDYGYTF